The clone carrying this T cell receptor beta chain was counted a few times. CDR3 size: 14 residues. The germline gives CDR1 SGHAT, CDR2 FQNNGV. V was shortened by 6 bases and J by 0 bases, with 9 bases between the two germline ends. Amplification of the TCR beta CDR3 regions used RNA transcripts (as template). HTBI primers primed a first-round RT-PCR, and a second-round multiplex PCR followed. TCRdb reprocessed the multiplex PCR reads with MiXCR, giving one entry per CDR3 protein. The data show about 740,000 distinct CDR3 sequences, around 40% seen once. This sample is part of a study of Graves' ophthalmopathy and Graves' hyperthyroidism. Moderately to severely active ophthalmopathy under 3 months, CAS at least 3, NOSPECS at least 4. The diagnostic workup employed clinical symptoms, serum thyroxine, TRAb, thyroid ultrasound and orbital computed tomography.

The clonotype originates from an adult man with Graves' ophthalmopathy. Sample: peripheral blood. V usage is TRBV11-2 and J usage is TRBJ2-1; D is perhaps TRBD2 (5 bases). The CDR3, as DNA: TGTGCCAGCAGGAGCGGCAACTCCTACAATGAGCAGTTCTTC. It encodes CASRSGNSYNEQFF.